This T cell receptor beta chain originates from a study of blood T cell repertoires in COVID-19. Turning to the study itself: Acute and convalescent COVID-19 specimens originated in the United States, Italy and Spain. T cells, B-cell-depleted T cells, or PBMCs supplied cDNA or gDNA.

From germline, CDR1 is SGHTA and CDR2 FQGNSA. The CDR3 has 18 amino acids. Trimming removed 5 bases from V and 2 bases from J, with 21 bases in between. Per the original methods: It was from reference gene primer amplification that nucleated cell counts were estimated. The method was immunoSEQ multiplex PCR; TCRdb's version includes in-frame clones alone and lacks a portion of them. The V and J calls and clone size are taken from that table; D and trimming were inferred from the DNA. The sample lists 250,000 or so clones; about 89% were seen once. Sequenced input: peripheral blood. The chain is built from TRBV7-2 and TRBJ2-2, with D tentatively TRBD2 (5 bases). The clonotype originates from a man in his forties with active or convalescent COVID-19. The CDR3 is CASSPPGRTLFNTGELFF. In nucleotides, the CDR3 is TGTGCCAGCAGCCCGCCGGGCAGGACTCTTTTCAACACCGGGGAGCTGTTTTTT.